The subject of this entry is one TCR beta chain. The sample originates from a study of blood T cells in healthy people across ages. Germline V CDR1 and CDR2: SGHDN, FVKESK. Trimming left V 1 base short and J 3 bases short, with 9 bases between. This CDR3 region has 14 residues. A J-beta primer mix and a sample-barcoded 5' primer were used in a second PCR of roughly 6 to 12 cycles. TCRdb re-derived calls from the 5' RACE reads in MiXCR, one entry per CDR3 protein. The table records about 400,000 distinct CDR3 sequences, about 55% of them present only once. The receptor was isolated from a man aged 55 to 69 in good health. The chain is built from TRBV14 and TRBJ2-5; D not resolved. The sample comprised blood. In DNA form, the CDR3 reads TGTGCCAGCAGCCAAGGGACGGTGAAAGAGACCCAGTACTTC. As protein: CASSQGTVKETQYF.